This T cell receptor beta chain was observed in a study of blood T cell repertoires in COVID-19. The overall study: Material from acute and convalescent COVID-19 was sourced from the United States, Italy and Spain. The analysed material was cDNA or gDNA that came from T cells, B-cell-depleted T cells, or PBMCs.

Source study methods: Reference gene primer amplification gave estimated nucleated cell counts. The table came from immunoSEQ multiplex PCR; TCRdb's copy has only in-frame clones and leaves some out. V and J calls and clone size are given by that table; D and trimming were obtained from the DNA. The profile shows roughly 130,000 clones, more than 80% of them singletons. This clone appeared a few times. V lost 5 bases, J lost 6 bases, and 7 bases stayed unmatched. The CDR3 consists of 15 residues. The germline V gene has CDR1 LNHDA and CDR2 SQIVND (reference sequence). J is TRBJ1-5 and V is TRBV19; TRBD1 aligns across 10 bases. The receptor was derived from a man aged 40-55 years with acute or convalescent COVID-19. Sequenced material: peripheral blood. The CDR3 DNA reads TGTGCCAGTAGTCCGAGGACAGGGGGTTTTCAGCCCCAGCATTTT. Residues: CASSPRTGGFQPQHF.